This TCR beta chain was retrieved from a study of T cells in Graves' hyperthyroidism and ophthalmopathy. Study observations and caveats: Most expanded thyroid clonotypes above 0.001 also appeared in blood.

From RNA transcripts, TCR beta CDR3 regions were amplified. In the first-round RT-PCR of the TCR CDR3, the HTBI primer set was used. TCRdb itself ran the multiplex PCR reads through MiXCR, one entry per CDR3 protein. The data hold about 350,000 distinct CDR3 sequences, with about 15% observed a single time. There are 14 residues in the CDR3. Germline trimming cut 7 bases from V and 8 bases from J; bases unmatched to any gene: 11. These patients, aged 18 to 65, had recently diagnosed hyperthyroidism lasting under 2 months. This clonotype was observed many times. Its target is unknown. The sequencing input was blood. The V gene is TRBV12-3 or TRBV12-4, the J gene TRBJ2-5, with TRBD2 matching 9 bases. The receptor comes from a woman in her 30s with Graves' hyperthyroidism. Written as DNA, the CDR3 is TGTGCCAGCACCCGCGGAGGTAGCGGGGGCACCCAGTACTTC. Translation gives CASTRGGSGGTQYF.